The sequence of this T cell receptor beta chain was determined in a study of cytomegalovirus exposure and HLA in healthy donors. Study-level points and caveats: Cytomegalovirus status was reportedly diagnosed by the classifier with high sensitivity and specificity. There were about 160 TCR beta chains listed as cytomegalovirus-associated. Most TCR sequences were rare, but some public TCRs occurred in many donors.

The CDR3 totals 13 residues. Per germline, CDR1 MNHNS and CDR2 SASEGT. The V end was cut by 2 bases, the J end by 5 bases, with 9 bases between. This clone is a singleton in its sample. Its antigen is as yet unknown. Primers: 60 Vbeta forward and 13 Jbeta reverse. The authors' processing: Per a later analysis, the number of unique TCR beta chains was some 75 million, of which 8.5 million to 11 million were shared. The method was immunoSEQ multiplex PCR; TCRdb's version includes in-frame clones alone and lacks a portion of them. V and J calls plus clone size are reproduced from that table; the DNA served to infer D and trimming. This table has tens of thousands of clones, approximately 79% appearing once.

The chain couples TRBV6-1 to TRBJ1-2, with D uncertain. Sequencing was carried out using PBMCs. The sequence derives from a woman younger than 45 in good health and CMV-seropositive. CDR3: CASSESGFYGYTF. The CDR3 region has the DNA TGTGCCAGCAGTGAATCGGGTTTTTATGGCTACACCTTC.